This TCR beta chain was captured by sequencing in a study of blood T cell repertoires in COVID-19. As for the study in general: T cells, B-cell-depleted T cells, or PBMCs supplied cDNA or gDNA.

Germline V gene lookup returns CDR1 MNHEY and CDR2 SMNVEV (reference sequence). The CDR3 has 16 amino acids. With V trimmed by 5 bases and J by 6 bases, 11 bases remained unmatched. In the authors' workflow: Reference gene primer amplification gave nucleated cell count estimates. Profiled with immunoSEQ multiplex PCR; TCRdb holds only in-frame clones, not every one. The D gene and trimming were derived from the DNA, and the V and J assignments and clone size from that table. The sample lists over 90,000 clones; approximately 85% were seen once. Sequenced input: peripheral blood. The rearrangement uses TRBV27 and TRBJ2-1; 9 bases map to TRBD2. This receptor was taken from a middle-aged man with active or convalescent COVID-19. The CDR3 DNA is TGTGCCAGCAGTCGCAAGACGGGACTAGCTTCCAATGAGCAGTTCTTC. The encoded protein is CASSRKTGLASNEQFF.